A single sample gave rise to the 3 T cell receptor beta chains below, sequenced in a study of blood T cell repertoires in COVID-19. Clones were sequenced by immunoSEQ multiplex PCR, and TCRdb holds only the in-frame ones, with some missing. The sample yields about 180,000 clones, approximately 85% seen once. Sequences were obtained from peripheral blood. These receptors all stem from a man in his fifties or sixties with acute or convalescent COVID-19.

This chain connects TRBV15 to TRBJ1-6; possible D gene TRBD1, 5 bases. The CDR3 is made up of 15 amino acids. Germline V lookup: CDR1 LNHNV, CDR2 YYDKDF (reference sequence). The V end was cut by 0 bases, the J end by 6 bases, with 9 bases between. The chain's CDR3 is CATSRDPGGNSPLHF. In DNA form, the CDR3 reads TGTGCCACCAGCAGAGATCCCGGGGGTAATTCACCCCTCCACTTT.

The chain uses TRBV5-5 and TRBJ1-1, with D hard to call. Trimming took off 0 bases at V and 6 bases at J, with 9 bases between the two ends. CDR1 and CDR2 from the germline V gene are SGHKS and YYEKEE (reference sequence). The CDR3 spans 13 residues. The CDR3 nucleotides read TGTGCCAGCAGCTTGGAAGACATAGCTGAAGCTTTCTTT. Translation gives CASSLEDIAEAFF.

The gene calls are TRBV29-1 and TRBJ1-3, with 7 bases fitting TRBD1. CDR1 SQVTM and CDR2 ANQGSEA come from the germline V gene. CDR3 length equals 14 residues. The junction had 7 bases not matched to a gene; V was cut back by 6 bases and J by 2 bases. For the CDR3, the DNA is TGCAGCGTAATAGCTACAGGGGCTGGAAACACCATATATTTT. Translation: CSVIATGAGNTIYF.